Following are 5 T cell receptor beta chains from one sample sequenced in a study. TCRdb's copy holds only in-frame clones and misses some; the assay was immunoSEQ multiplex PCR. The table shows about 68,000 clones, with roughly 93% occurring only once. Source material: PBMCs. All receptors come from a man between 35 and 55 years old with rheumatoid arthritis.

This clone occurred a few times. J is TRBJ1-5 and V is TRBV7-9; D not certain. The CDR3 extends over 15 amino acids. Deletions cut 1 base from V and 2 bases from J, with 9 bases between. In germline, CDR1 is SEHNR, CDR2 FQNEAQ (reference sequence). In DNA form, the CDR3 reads TGTGCCAGCAGCTTAGTCGGGGATGGCAATCAGCCCCAGCATTTT. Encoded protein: CASSLVGDGNQPQHF.

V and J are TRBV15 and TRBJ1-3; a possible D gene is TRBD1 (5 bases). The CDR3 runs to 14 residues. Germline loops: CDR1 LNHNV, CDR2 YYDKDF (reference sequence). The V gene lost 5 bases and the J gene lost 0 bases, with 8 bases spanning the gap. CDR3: CATSSQGSGNTIYF. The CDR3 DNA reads TGTGCCACCAGCTCTCAGGGCTCTGGAAACACCATATATTTT.

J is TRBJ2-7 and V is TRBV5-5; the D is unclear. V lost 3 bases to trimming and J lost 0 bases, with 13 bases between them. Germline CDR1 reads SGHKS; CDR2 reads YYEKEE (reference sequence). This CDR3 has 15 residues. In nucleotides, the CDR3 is TGTGCCAGCAGCTCGGCCCTCGGAGCCTCCTACGAGCAGTACTTC. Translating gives CASSSALGASYEQYF.

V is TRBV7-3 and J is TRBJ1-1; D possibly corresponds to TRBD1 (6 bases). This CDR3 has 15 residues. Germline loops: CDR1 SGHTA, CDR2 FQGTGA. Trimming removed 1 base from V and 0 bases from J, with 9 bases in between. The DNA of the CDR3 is TGTGCCAGCAGCTTAAAGGCAGGGGTGAACACTGAAGCTTTCTTT. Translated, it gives CASSLKAGVNTEAFF.

The CDR3 DNA sequence: TGTGCCAGTAGTATAGTAGTTAGGAGCCCCCCCCAGTTCTTC. It yields the protein CASSIVVRSPPQFF. The chain recombines TRBV19 with TRBJ2-1, with D unclear. The CDR3 is made up of 14 amino acids. Trimming took off 1 base at V and 13 bases at J, with 17 bases between the two ends. The germline V gene encodes CDR1 LNHDA and CDR2 SQIVND (reference sequence).